Below are 26 T cell receptor beta chains sequenced from a single sample in a study of T cell responses to AZD1222 COVID-19 vaccine. Profiled with immunoSEQ multiplex PCR; TCRdb holds only in-frame clones, not every one. This sample has 75,000 to 95,000 clones, with nearly 90% found just once. The sequencing here drew on peripheral blood, taken on day 0 of MenACWY control vaccination. Source of these receptors: an adult in good health.

This chain uses TRBV6-2 or TRBV6-3 with TRBJ1-1; D ambiguous. V was cut by 2 bases and J by 1 base, with 8 bases left in between. The CDR3 extends over 14 amino acids. Germline V CDR1 and CDR2: MNHEY, SVGEGT. CDR3 nucleotide sequence: TGTGCCAGCAGTTACGTGGCAGAGAACACTGAAGCTTTCTTT. As protein: CASSYVAENTEAFF.

The chain has TRBV10-3 and TRBJ1-1, with a tentative D call TRBD1 (6 bases). The CDR3 is 16 residues long. CDR1 is ENHRY, CDR2 SYGVKD, per germline. V was trimmed by 0 bases and J by 2 bases, leaving 13 bases between them. The CDR3 DNA reads TGTGCCATCAGTGAGTCCGGACAGAAGCTCAACACTGAAGCTTTCTTT. Its protein is CAISESGQKLNTEAFF.

The CDR3 coding sequence is TGTGCCAGCAGGACAGACAGGGAAGGGTCACCCCTCCACTTT. Amino acids: CASRTDREGSPLHF. The chain links TRBV2 to TRBJ1-6, with TRBD1 matching 7 bases. Germline CDR1 SNHLY, CDR2 FYNNEI. The CDR3 runs to 14 residues. Trimming at V came to 6 bases and at J to 10 bases, leaving 9 bases not matched to a gene.

The V call is TRBV19, the J call TRBJ1-2; D is possibly TRBD1 (5 bases). CDR1 is LNHDA and CDR2 is SQIVND in the germline V gene (reference sequence). Deletions cut 6 bases from V and 3 bases from J, with 14 bases between. The CDR3 runs to 14 residues. The CDR3 DNA reads TGTGCCAGTAGCATAACGGACACCGACTATGGCTACACCTTC. Amino acid sequence: CASSITDTDYGYTF. The whole variable domain, remainder taken from reference TRBV19 and TRBJ1-2, is DGGITQSPKYLFRKEGQNVTLSCEQNLNHDAMYWYRQDPGQGLRLIYYSQIVNDFQKGDIAEGYSVSREKKESFPLTVTSAQKNPTAFYLCASSITDTDYGYTFGSGTRLTVV.

The chain recombines TRBV24-1 with TRBJ2-2, with D uncertain. This CDR3 has 14 residues. CDR1 is KGHDR and CDR2 is SFDVKD in the germline V gene. Trimming left V 3 bases short and J 0 bases short, with 4 bases between. CDR3 sequence: CATSDRTNTGELFF. The CDR3 DNA is TGTGCCACCAGTGATCGGACGAACACCGGGGAGCTGTTTTTT.

V gene TRBV27 combines with J gene TRBJ2-3; TRBD2 matches at 13 bases. J was trimmed by 3 bases and V by 5 bases; bases with no gene match: 2. Looked up from germline, CDR1 is MNHEY and CDR2 is SMNVEV (reference sequence). The CDR3 is made up of 15 amino acids. CDR3 residues: CASSTSGGATDTQYF. In nucleotides, the CDR3 is TGTGCCAGCAGTACTAGCGGGGGGGCTACAGATACGCAGTATTTT.

The chain couples TRBV6-2 or TRBV6-3 to TRBJ2-3, with 12 bases that match TRBD2. Losses at the gene ends were 4 bases for V and 2 bases for J; bases not matched to a gene: 1. The CDR3 loop spans 15 amino acids. CDR1 is MNHEY and CDR2 is SVGEGT in the germline V gene. CDR3 nucleotides: TGTGCCAGCAGTTCTAGCGGGGGGGCCACAGATACGCAGTATTTT. This encodes CASSSSGGATDTQYF.

This chain uses TRBV3-1 (or the pseudogene TRBV3-2) with TRBJ2-1, with 9 bases aligning to TRBD2. CDR3 length: 15 residues. Germline loops: CDR1 LGHDT, CDR2 YNNKEL (reference sequence). V dropped 5 bases and J dropped 4; count of bases not matched to a gene: 6. The CDR3, as DNA: TGTGCCAGCAGCGACAGCGGGGGGCCGTACAATGAGCAGTTCTTC. The encoded protein is CASSDSGGPYNEQFF.

The chain uses TRBV6-5 and TRBJ2-3; 15 bases agree with TRBD2. V shed 6 bases, J shed 5 bases, and the junction held 3 bases outside the gene matches. The CDR3 loop spans 15 amino acids. Germline lookup yields CDR1 MNHEY and CDR2 SVGAGI. This chain's CDR3 is CASSGLAGGIDTQYF. The CDR3 DNA follows: TGTGCCAGCAGCGGACTAGCGGGGGGGATAGATACGCAGTATTTT.

The rearrangement joins TRBV7-2 to TRBJ1-2; D is undetermined. Germline V gives CDR1 SGHTA, CDR2 FQGNSA. This CDR3 is built from 15 residues. V lost 3 bases and J 0 bases, leaving 11 bases between the germline ends. CDR3 bases: TGTGCCAGCAGCTTCCGATGGGGTTCTAACTATGGCTACACCTTC. Its protein is CASSFRWGSNYGYTF.

This chain connects TRBV12-5 to TRBJ2-1; 11 bases line up with TRBD2. This CDR3 contains 15 residues. J lost 4 bases, V lost 7 bases, and 6 bases had no gene match. Germline V CDR1 and CDR2: LGHNT, FRNRAP. Written as DNA, the CDR3 is TGTGCTAGTGTCCCCCTAGCGGGGGGATACAATGAGCAGTTCTTC. Residues: CASVPLAGGYNEQFF.

The rearrangement links TRBV5-4 to TRBJ2-7; 8 nucleotides match TRBD2. V dropped 4 bases and J dropped 3; count of bases not matched to a gene: 9. Germline loops: CDR1 SGHNT, CDR2 YYREEE (reference sequence). The CDR3 loop spans 15 amino acids. CDR3 sequence (DNA): TGTGCCAGCAGCACCCCGGGGGGGTTCGTCTACGAGCAGTACTTC. Protein sequence: CASSTPGGFVYEQYF.

The CDR3 loop reads CASSFSGTDTQYF. CDR3 nucleotides: TGTGCCAGCAGCTTCTCGGGAACAGATACGCAGTATTTT. V usage is TRBV7-9 and J usage is TRBJ2-3, with a possible D match to TRBD2 (5 bases). V was pared by 3 bases and J by 3 bases, with 7 bases between. There are 13 residues in the CDR3. Germline CDR1 reads SEHNR; CDR2 reads FQNEAQ (reference sequence).

The chain combines TRBV11-3 with TRBJ2-1, with 7 bases fitting TRBD2. CDR3 length: 15 residues. CDR1 and CDR2 (germline): SGHNT, YENEEA. V was clipped by 5 bases and J by 2 bases; unmatched bases: 6. This chain's CDR3 is CASSPEAGTYNEQFF. The DNA for the CDR3 is TGTGCCAGCAGCCCGGAAGCGGGGACCTACAATGAGCAGTTCTTC.

This chain uses TRBV7-9 with TRBJ2-7, with 8 bases matching TRBD2. Per the germline V gene, CDR1 is SEHNR and CDR2 is FQNEAQ (reference sequence). There are 15 residues in the CDR3. J lost 3 bases, V lost 3 bases, and 7 bases had no gene match. The CDR3 sequence is CASSLVPGGDYEQYF. The CDR3 DNA follows: TGTGCCAGCAGCTTGGTCCCGGGGGGGGACTACGAGCAGTACTTC.

The chain couples TRBV5-4 to TRBJ2-1; 9 bases fit TRBD2. Germline V gene sequence: CDR1 SGHNT, CDR2 YYREEE (reference sequence). This CDR3 is 15 amino acids long. V shed 2 bases and J 4 bases; nucleotides not matched to a gene: 4. The CDR3 spells CASSLYSGGYNEQFF. CDR3 DNA: TGTGCCAGCAGCTTATATAGCGGGGGTTACAATGAGCAGTTCTTC.

The CDR3 loop reads CASSQDNRDQPQHF. The CDR3 bases are TGCGCCAGCAGCCAAGACAATCGGGACCAGCCCCAGCATTTT. V usage is TRBV4-1 and J usage is TRBJ1-5, with a possible D match to TRBD1 (5 bases). This CDR3 is 14 amino acids long. From germline, CDR1 is MGHRA and CDR2 YSYEKL. V lost 0 bases, J lost 7 bases, and 10 bases lay in between.

The chain is built from TRBV7-9 and TRBJ1-4, with TRBD1 matching over 8 bases. CDR1 and CDR2 from the germline V gene are SEHNR and FQNEAQ (reference sequence). J lost 9 bases, V lost 5 bases, and 8 bases had no gene match. The CDR3 runs 14 residues. The CDR3 region has the DNA TGTGCCAGCAGCGATCAGGGGGCGATTAAAAAACTGTTTTTT. This translates into CASSDQGAIKKLFF.

The chain recombines TRBV5-8 with TRBJ1-1; D remains unclear. Deletions cut 0 bases from V and 1 base from J, with 10 bases between. CDR3 length: 15 residues. Per the germline V gene, CDR1 is SGHTS and CDR2 is YDEGEE. The chain's CDR3 is CASSLVPGGNTEAFF. In nucleotides, the CDR3 is TGTGCCAGCAGCTTGGTACCGGGAGGGAACACTGAAGCTTTCTTT.

V is TRBV29-1 and J is TRBJ1-2, with D maybe TRBD1 (5 bases). V lost 7 bases, J lost 6 bases, and 12 bases lay in between. CDR1 SQVTM and CDR2 ANQGSEA come from the germline V gene. The CDR3 runs to 11 residues. The CDR3, as DNA: TGCAGCGGGGGGGAAAAGAATGGCTACACCTTC. Its protein product is CSGGEKNGYTF.

This clone has just one count. The chain couples TRBV12-3 or TRBV12-4 to TRBJ1-2, with TRBD1 matching 8 bases. The CDR3 is 13 residues long. V was pared by 6 bases and J by 1 base, with 1 base of the junction left unmatched. This CDR3 is CASRGQGNYGYTF. The CDR3, as DNA: TGTGCCAGCAGAGGACAGGGTAACTATGGCTACACCTTC.

This chain connects TRBV29-1 to TRBJ1-1; D remains unclear. This CDR3 spans 14 amino acids. V gave up 4 bases and J gave up 1 base, with 13 bases separating them. Germline-derived CDR1 and CDR2 are SQVTM and ANQGSEA. The DNA for the CDR3 is TGCAGCGTTGTTAGAACTAGACAGAACACTGAAGCTTTCTTT. Amino acids: CSVVRTRQNTEAFF.

CDR3 nucleotide sequence: TGTGCCAGTAGTTTCGATTTTACTATGGGCAATCAGCCCCAGCATTTT. Its translation: CASSFDFTMGNQPQHF. The chain combines TRBV19 with TRBJ1-5; D call uncertain. This CDR3 has 16 amino acids. V was trimmed by 5 bases and J by 2 bases, leaving 16 bases between them. Germline V CDR1 and CDR2: LNHDA, SQIVND (reference sequence).

The chain links TRBV27 to TRBJ1-6; D remains unclear. V lost 4 bases and J 10 bases, leaving 8 bases between the germline ends. The CDR3 consists of 12 residues. Looked up from germline, CDR1 is MNHEY and CDR2 is SMNVEV (reference sequence). The CDR3 DNA sequence: TGTGCCAGCAGTTACCCCCTGTCACCCCTCCACTTT. This sequence encodes CASSYPLSPLHF.

The rearrangement uses TRBV2 and TRBJ2-1; D not certain. The CDR3 consists of 14 residues. The ends were cut back, 5 bases at V and 7 bases at J, with 15 bases in the middle. Per germline, CDR1 SNHLY and CDR2 FYNNEI. The DNA of the CDR3 is TGTGCCAGCAGTCCCTACACTTCCATGAATGAGCAGTTCTTC. Translating it yields CASSPYTSMNEQFF.

This clone has a single count. CDR3 amino acids: CASSFGETNYEQYF. CDR3 coding DNA: TGTGCCAGCAGCTTTGGAGAGACTAACTACGAGCAGTACTTC. The chain has TRBV12-1 and TRBJ2-7; the table's D call of TRBD2 was not tested on the DNA. TRBV12-1 is deemed a pseudogene. CDR3 length: 14 amino acids.